Shown below are 32 T cell receptor beta chains from a single sample sequenced in a study of T-cell memory formation after mild COVID-19. MiXCR was run by TCRdb on the 5' RACE reads, yielding one entry per CDR3 protein. Here the sample spans about 560,000 distinct CDR3 sequences, 17% being singletons. The sequenced material came from PBMCs or a T cell subset sorted from them (not recorded which). Every receptor here comes from an adult woman who had mild COVID-19 (a few samples of this study predate the infection). Cell type and time point are not known.

This sequence joins TRBV7-9 and TRBJ1-2, with a tentative D call TRBD1 (6 bases). The V end was cut by 4 bases, the J end by 8 bases, with 20 bases between. Germline CDR1 reads SEHNR; CDR2 reads FQNEAQ (reference sequence). This CDR3 comprises 15 residues. Here the CDR3 DNA reads TGTGCCAGCAGCTCCGGGGCAGGGGCCACGGGGGGCTACACCTTC. This translates into CASSSGAGATGGYTF.

This chain connects TRBV18 to TRBJ2-5; 8 bases agree with TRBD1. The CDR3 runs to 13 residues. The ends lost 5 bases at V and 5 bases at J; junction bases unmatched: 4. Germline values: CDR1 KGHSH, CDR2 LQKENI. The CDR3 nucleotides are TGTGCCAGCTCATCGACAGGGGCGGAGACCCAGTACTTC. This encodes CASSSTGAETQYF. Variable domain in full (rest from reference TRBV18 and TRBJ2-5): NAGVMQNPRHLVRRRGQEARLRCSPMKGHSHVYWYRQLPEEGLKFMVYLQKENIIDESGMPKERFSAEFPKEGPSILRIQQVVRGDSAAYFCASSSTGAETQYFGPGTRLLVL.

V gene TRBV30 combines with J gene TRBJ2-5; TRBD2 agrees at 8 bases. The CDR3 covers 13 residues. Germline V lookup: CDR1 GTSNPN, CDR2 SVGIG (reference sequence). Trimming at V came to 5 bases and at J to 3 bases, leaving 5 bases not matched to a gene. The CDR3, as DNA: TGTGCCTGGGAGCGGGGGCAGAAAGAGACCCAGTACTTC. It specifies CAWERGQKETQYF.

J is TRBJ1-1 and V is TRBV29-1; no clear D gene. The CDR3 covers 13 residues. The V gene's germline CDR1 is SQVTM and CDR2 ANQGSEA. Trimming shortened V by 4 bases and J by 11 bases, and 20 bases separated the two germline ends. CDR3 in amino acids: CSVAATDSWVAFF. The CDR3 bases are TGCAGCGTTGCTGCGACCGACTCGTGGGTCGCTTTCTTT.

This clonotype was seen more than once but under ten times. The chain combines TRBV5-1 with TRBJ1-1, with a weak D call TRBD1 (6 bases). Trimming cost V 0 bases and J 1 base, with 19 bases left between them. CDR3 length equals 18 residues. Germline V gives CDR1 SGHRS, CDR2 YFSETQ. The CDR3 reads CASSLAYRELGENTEAFF. DNA of the CDR3: TGCGCCAGCAGCTTGGCTTACAGGGAGCTGGGGGAGAACACTGAAGCTTTCTTT.

In its sample, this clonotype was seen a few times. J is TRBJ2-1 and V is TRBV7-9; D might be TRBD1 or TRBD2, each matching 5 bases. V was clipped by 5 bases and J by 5 bases, with 19 bases between them. CDR1 is SEHNR, CDR2 FQNEAQ, per germline (reference sequence). The CDR3 is 16 amino acids. CDR3 sequence reads: CASSPPGWGSNNEQFF. CDR3 bases: TGTGCCAGCAGCCCCCCTGGTTGGGGGAGCAACAATGAGCAGTTCTTC.

The chain links TRBV4-1 to TRBJ2-4; the D is unclear. CDR1 MGHRA and CDR2 YSYEKL come from the germline V gene. V gave up 1 base and J gave up 0 bases, with 10 bases separating them. The CDR3 consists of 16 residues. The CDR3 sequence is CASSQGADLAKNIQYF. CDR3 DNA: TGCGCCAGCAGCCAAGGGGCAGACCTAGCCAAAAACATTCAGTACTTC.

The rearrangement links TRBV12-3 or TRBV12-4 to TRBJ2-1; a possible D gene is TRBD2 (5 bases). V lost 6 bases to trimming and J lost 3 bases, with 12 bases between them. CDR3 length equals 14 residues. This CDR3 is CASSSDGGYNEQFF. The CDR3, as DNA: TGTGCCAGCAGCTCAGACGGAGGCTACAATGAGCAGTTCTTC.

In its sample, this clonotype was seen a few times. V gene TRBV3-1 combines with J gene TRBJ2-5; 8 bases are shared with TRBD2. CDR1 LGHDT and CDR2 YNNKEL come from the germline V gene (reference sequence). The CDR3 has 16 residues. V was clipped by 1 base and J by 2 bases; unmatched bases: 6. CDR3 bases: TGTGCCAGCAGCCAAGGGGCCCGGGGGGGACAAGAGACCCAGTACTTC. Protein: CASSQGARGGQETQYF.

The chain couples TRBV18 to TRBJ2-1; no firm D call. The V end lost 0 bases, the J end lost 9 bases, and 9 bases lay between the germline ends. CDR3 length: 13 residues. Germline V gene lookup returns CDR1 KGHSH and CDR2 LQKENI. The CDR3 sequence: CASSPPKGSEQFF. CDR3 in DNA: TGTGCCAGCTCACCACCGAAAGGGTCTGAGCAGTTCTTC.

This clonotype has more than one count but fewer than ten. J is TRBJ2-6 and V is TRBV6-5, with TRBD2 as a possible D gene (6 bases). The germline V gene encodes CDR1 MNHEY and CDR2 SVGAGI. This CDR3 region has 18 residues. Between the trimmed V and J ends, which lost 5 bases and 4 bases, there was a span of 21 bases. The CDR3 reads CASSRFQTGTRGANVLTF. CDR3 nucleotides: TGTGCCAGCAGTCGATTCCAGACCGGGACTCGGGGGGCCAACGTCCTGACTTTC.

A few counts support this clonotype. The gene calls are TRBV7-9 and TRBJ2-5; 9 nucleotides align to TRBD1. Trimming at V came to 5 bases and at J to 4 bases, leaving 11 bases not matched to a gene. Per the germline V gene, CDR1 is SEHNR and CDR2 is FQNEAQ (reference sequence). The CDR3 is 16 amino acids. CDR3 amino acids: CASSPSPGQGPETQYF. The CDR3 DNA reads as TGTGCCAGCAGCCCGTCGCCGGGACAGGGACCAGAGACCCAGTACTTC.

There are a few counts of this clonotype. The chain recombines TRBV3-1 with TRBJ1-6; maybe TRBD1 (6 bases). This CDR3 has 14 amino acids. The V end was cut by 9 bases, the J end by 0 bases, with 9 bases between. CDR1 is LGHDT and CDR2 is YNNKEL in the germline V gene (reference sequence). The CDR3 bases are TGTGCCAGTCAGGGGAGCTCCTATAATTCACCCCTCCACTTT. This translates into CASQGSSYNSPLHF. The entire variable domain, with the rest obtained from reference TRBV3-1 and TRBJ1-6, is as follows: DTAVSQTPKYLVTQMGNDKSIKCEQNLGHDTMYWYKQDSKKFLKIMFSYNNKELIINETVPNRFSPKSPDKAHLNLHINSLELGDSAVYFCASQGSSYNSPLHFGNGTRLTVT.

The rearrangement joins TRBV7-3 to TRBJ2-7; no clear D gene. Trimming shortened V by 5 bases and J by 7 bases, and 15 bases separated the two germline ends. Germline V lookup: CDR1 SGHTA, CDR2 FQGTGA. This CDR3 is 13 amino acids long. The CDR3 reads CASSPPGTREQYF. CDR3 bases: TGTGCCAGCAGCCCTCCCGGAACGCGAGAGCAGTACTTC.

The chain couples TRBV5-6 to TRBJ1-2; D not resolved. V lost 3 bases and J 5 bases, leaving 17 bases between the germline ends. CDR1 and CDR2 (germline): SGHDT, YYEEEE. The CDR3 spans 15 residues. The CDR3 is CASSSSPGGIYGYTF. The CDR3 DNA reads as TGTGCCAGCAGCTCATCTCCCGGAGGGATTTATGGCTACACCTTC.

Only a few counts were recorded for this clonotype. V usage is TRBV6-6 and J usage is TRBJ1-4; a weak D match, TRBD1 (6 bases). Trimming pared 5 bases from V and 6 bases from J, leaving 19 bases between. This CDR3 has 16 residues. Germline loops: CDR1 MNHNY, CDR2 SVGAGI (reference sequence). The CDR3: CASSPPGAGWDEKLFF. The CDR3 coding sequence is TGTGCCAGCAGTCCGCCAGGGGCAGGTTGGGATGAAAAACTGTTTTTT.

The chain employs TRBV6-5 and TRBJ2-5; 9 bases agree with TRBD1. Per the germline V gene, CDR1 is MNHEY and CDR2 is SVGAGI. J was trimmed by 5 bases and V by 5 bases; bases with no gene match: 6. CDR3 length: 14 residues. The CDR3 spells CASSPGQGMETQYF. Written as DNA, the CDR3 is TGTGCCAGCAGTCCCGGACAGGGGATGGAGACCCAGTACTTC.

This chain joins TRBV5-1 and TRBJ2-6, with 9 bases matching TRBD1. CDR3 length: 17 residues. The V gene end was trimmed by 2 bases and the J gene end by 0 bases; junction bases not matched to a gene: 3. The germline CDR1 and CDR2 sequences are SGHRS and YFSETQ. The CDR3 region is CASSFVTGGSGANVLTF. The CDR3 DNA follows: TGCGCCAGCAGCTTCGTGACAGGGGGCTCTGGGGCCAACGTCCTGACTTTC. The whole variable domain, filled in from reference TRBV5-1 and TRBJ2-6, reads KAGVTQTPRYLIKTRGQQVTLSCSPISGHRSVSWYQQTPGQGLQFLFEYFSETQRNKGNFPGRFSGRQFSNSRSEMNVSTLELGDSALYLCASSFVTGGSGANVLTFGAGSRLTVL.

A few counts support this clonotype. The chain recombines TRBV7-8 with TRBJ2-6; possibly TRBD1 or TRBD2 for D (5 bases each). The CDR3 spans 17 residues. With 5 bases removed from V and 2 bases from J, the gap between germline ends came to 16 bases. The germline V gene encodes CDR1 SGHVS and CDR2 FQNEAQ. CDR3 nucleotides: TGTGCCAGCAGCCCTTCTTGGGGGTTGACTGGGGCCAACGTCCTGACTTTC. It yields the protein CASSPSWGLTGANVLTF.

This clonotype was observed a handful of times. V usage is TRBV29-1 and J usage is TRBJ2-2, with D hard to call. Germline V gives CDR1 SQVTM, CDR2 ANQGSEA. CDR3 length: 10 amino acids. V lost 7 bases and J 6 bases, leaving 6 bases between the germline ends. The CDR3, as DNA: TGCAGCGCCTGGGCCGGGGAGCTGTTTTTT. As protein: CSAWAGELFF.

This rearrangement joins TRBV21-1 to TRBJ2-3; the D call of TRBD2 is as the table states it, not checked on the DNA. TRBV21-1 is annotated as a pseudogene. This CDR3 is built from 17 residues. In nucleotides, the CDR3 is TGTGCCAGCAGCGTACTGGCGGGAACCCCTAGCACAGATACGCAGTATTTT. Its protein product is CASSVLAGTPSTDTQYF.

This clonotype was observed a handful of times. The chain combines TRBV5-1 with TRBJ2-1; 9 bases fit TRBD2. Trimming removed 0 bases from V and 10 bases from J; junction bases left unmatched: 11. There are 16 residues in the CDR3. Germline loops: CDR1 SGHRS, CDR2 YFSETQ. In DNA form, the CDR3 reads TGCGCCAGCAGCTTGGTGGCGGGGGGGCCCCAACGGGAGCAGTTCTTC. Protein: CASSLVAGGPQREQFF.

The chain employs TRBV4-2 and TRBJ2-1; TRBD2 agrees at 9 bases. The CDR3 is 15 residues long. The junction had 6 bases not matched to a gene; V was cut back by 3 bases and J by 6 bases. Looked up from germline, CDR1 is LGHNA and CDR2 is YNFKEQ. The CDR3 DNA sequence: TGTGCCAGCAGCCAGCCGGGAGCGGGAGGCAATGAGCAGTTCTTC. Its protein product is CASSQPGAGGNEQFF.

DNA of the CDR3: TGTGCCAGCAGGGACGGAGGTGGGTCATACGAGCAGTACTTC. This codes for CASRDGGGSYEQYF. The V call is TRBV28, the J call TRBJ2-7; D is possibly TRBD2 (5 bases). Trimming pared 6 bases from V and 4 bases from J, leaving 16 bases between. The germline CDR1 and CDR2 sequences are MDHEN and SYDVKM. This CDR3 comprises 14 residues. Complete variable domain (other parts from reference TRBV28 and TRBJ2-7): DVKVTQSSRYLVKRTGEKVFLECVQDMDHENMFWYRQDPGLGLRLIYFSYDVKMKEKGDIPEGYSVSREKKERFSLILESASTNQTSMYLCASRDGGGSYEQYFGPGTRLTVT.

The V gene is TRBV6-5, the J gene TRBJ1-2; weak D call: TRBD1 (6 bases). Germline CDR1 and CDR2: MNHEY and SVGAGI. Trimming pared 2 bases from V and 8 bases from J, leaving 12 bases between. CDR3 length equals 13 residues. The CDR3 spells CASSYLQGSGYTF. Written as DNA, the CDR3 is TGTGCCAGCAGTTACCTACAGGGCAGCGGCTACACCTTC.

This clonotype was observed many times. CDR3: CSAGEYDYEQYF. CDR3 DNA: TGCAGCGCAGGGGAGTACGACTACGAGCAGTACTTC. The chain carries TRBV29-1 and TRBJ2-7; D possibly corresponds to TRBD1 (6 bases). CDR1 and CDR2 (germline): SQVTM, ANQGSEA. V shed 7 bases and J shed 3 bases, with 13 bases lying between them. The CDR3 totals 12 residues.

The DNA for the CDR3 is TGTGCCAGTAGTCCTAGCGGGATCATGCAGTTCTTC. Translating gives CASSPSGIMQFF. This rearrangement joins TRBV19 to TRBJ2-1, with 9 bases matching TRBD2. CDR3 length: 12 residues. The germline CDR1 and CDR2 sequences are LNHDA and SQIVND (reference sequence). Trimming cost V 5 bases and J 12 bases; bases outside gene matches: 5.

This chain links TRBV5-1 with TRBJ1-3; D possibly corresponds to TRBD1 (6 bases). CDR1 SGHRS and CDR2 YFSETQ come from the germline V gene. V was cut by 2 bases and J by 1 base, with 10 bases left in between. This CDR3 is 15 amino acids long. CDR3 nucleotides: TGCGCCAGCAGCTTAACCACAGGGTCTGGAAACACCATATATTTT. Amino acid sequence: CASSLTTGSGNTIYF.

CDR3 residues: CASSYTGAAREQYF. CDR3 in DNA: TGTGCCAGCAGTTACACGGGAGCCGCCCGCGAGCAGTACTTC. The chain uses TRBV6-5 and TRBJ2-7; tentative D call: TRBD2 (6 bases). Looked up from germline, CDR1 is MNHEY and CDR2 is SVGAGI. Trimming left V 2 bases short and J 6 bases short, with 14 bases between. The length of the CDR3 is 14 residues.

The V gene is TRBV5-4, the J gene TRBJ2-7; D remains ambiguous. V lost 0 bases to trimming and J lost 3 bases, with 7 bases between them. The CDR3 length is 13 residues. Germline V lookup: CDR1 SGHNT, CDR2 YYREEE (reference sequence). CDR3 residues: CASSLEPGYEQYF. Here the CDR3 DNA reads TGTGCCAGCAGCTTGGAGCCAGGCTACGAGCAGTACTTC.

The chain employs TRBV25-1 and TRBJ2-2; tentative D call: TRBD1 (6 bases). The CDR3 is made up of 12 amino acids. The germline CDR1 and CDR2 sequences are MGHDK and SYGVNS. The ends were cut back, 6 bases at V and 6 bases at J, with 8 bases in the middle. CDR3 region: CASSKGAGELFF. DNA of the CDR3: TGTGCCAGCAGCAAGGGGGCCGGGGAGCTGTTTTTT.

In its sample, this clonotype was seen a few times. The gene calls are TRBV5-1 and TRBJ2-2; D is uncertain. This CDR3 spans 14 amino acids. Germline CDR1 is SGHRS and CDR2 is YFSETQ. V shed 0 bases and J shed 5 bases, with 8 bases lying between them. CDR3 sequence (DNA): TGCGCCAGCAGCTTGGCTTCTGTTACCGGGGAGCTGTTTTTT. Translating it yields CASSLASVTGELFF.